The source of this T cell receptor beta chain is a study of shared clonotypes between healthy human individuals. Study-wide context: CD4 naive and CD4 memory each took three plates per donor, while CD8 naive took two and CD8 memory one.

TCRdb's copy holds only in-frame clones and misses some; the assay was immunoSEQ multiplex PCR. The sample lists around 580,000 clones, roughly 98% occurring once. CDR1 is SNHLY, CDR2 FYNNEI, per germline. The CDR3 sequence is 15 residues long. With 4 bases clipped from V and 2 bases from J, the junction kept 5 bases outside the gene matches. A note on this clone: Its antigen is unknown.

Notes on the study in general: Among non-shared clonotypes, generation probabilities were lower than among those shared by all four donors. Around 5% of naive CD4 clonotypes were shared across four donors.

Naive CD8 cells, CD45RO-negative and positively selected for CCR7, excluded terminally differentiated effector memory CD45RA+ cells. Sequenced material: naive CD8+ T cells sorted from blood. V and J are TRBV2 and TRBJ2-1; 7 positions match TRBD1. The TCR sequence derives from a man younger than 40 in good health. This chain's CDR3 is CASSGNRGTYNEQFF. The CDR3 DNA reads as TGTGCCAGCAGTGGGAACAGGGGAACCTACAATGAGCAGTTCTTC.